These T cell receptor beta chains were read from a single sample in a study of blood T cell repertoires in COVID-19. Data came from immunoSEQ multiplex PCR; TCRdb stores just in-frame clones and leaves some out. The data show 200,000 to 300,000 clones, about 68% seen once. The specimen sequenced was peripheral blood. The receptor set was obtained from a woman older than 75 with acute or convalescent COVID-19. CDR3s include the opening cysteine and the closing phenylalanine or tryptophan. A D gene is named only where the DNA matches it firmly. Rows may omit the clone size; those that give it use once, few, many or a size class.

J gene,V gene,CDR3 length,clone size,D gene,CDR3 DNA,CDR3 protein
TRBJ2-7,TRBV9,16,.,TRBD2,TGTGCCAGCAGCGCTGGGACTAGCCTTAGCTCCTACGAGCAGTACTTC,CASSAGTSLSSYEQYF
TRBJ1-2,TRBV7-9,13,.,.,TGTGCCAGCAGACTTGACGCAGGCTATGGCTACACCTTC,CASRLDAGYGYTF
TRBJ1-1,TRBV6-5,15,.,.,TGTGCCAGCAGCGCCGACGGAGTCAGAGACACTGAAGCTTTCTTT,CASSADGVRDTEAFF
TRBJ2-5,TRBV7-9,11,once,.,TGTGCCAGCAGCTCCGAAGAGACCCAGTACTTC,CASSSEETQYF
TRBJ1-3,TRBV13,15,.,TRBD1,TGTGCCAGCAGCTTCACAGGGGGGTCTGGAAACACCATATATTTT,CASSFTGGSGNTIYF
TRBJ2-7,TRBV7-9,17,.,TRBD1,TGTGCCAGCAGCTTTGCAGCACGGGGACAGTTTGGATTGGAGCAGTACTTC,CASSFAARGQFGLEQYF
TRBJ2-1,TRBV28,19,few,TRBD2,TGTGCCAGCAGCTATCCGGGACTAGCGGGAAAAACAACCTACAATGAGCAGTTCTTC,CASSYPGLAGKTTYNEQFF
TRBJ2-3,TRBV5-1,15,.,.,TGCGCCAGCAGCTTGGGCGGGTCGGGCACAGATACGCAGTATTTT,CASSLGGSGTDTQYF
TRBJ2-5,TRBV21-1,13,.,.,TGTGCCAGCAGCAAAGGGGGCAGAGAGACCCAGTACTTC,CASSKGGRETQYF
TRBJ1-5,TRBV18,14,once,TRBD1,TGTGCCAGCTCAGAGACAGGGGGGAATCAGCCCCAGCATTTT,CASSETGGNQPQHF
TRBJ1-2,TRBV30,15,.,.,TGTGCCTGGAGTGTACGATACGGGACTAACTATGGCTACACCTTC,CAWSVRYGTNYGYTF
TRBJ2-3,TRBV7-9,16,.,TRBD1,TGTGCCAGCAGCCCCCCAGAGGGGGCGGGCACAGATACGCAGTATTTT,CASSPPEGAGTDTQYF
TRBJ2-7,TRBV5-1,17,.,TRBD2,TGCGCCAGCAGCTGGGGGACTAGCGGGGGAAGCTCCTACGAGCAGTACTTC,CASSWGTSGGSSYEQYF
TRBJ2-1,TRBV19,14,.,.,TGTGCCAGTAGAGGACTTCCAGTAGACAATGAGCAGTTCTTC,CASRGLPVDNEQFF
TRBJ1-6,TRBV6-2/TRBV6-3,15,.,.,TGTGCCAGCAGTTCATCCGGGGCCTATAATTCACCCCTCCACTTT,CASSSSGAYNSPLHF
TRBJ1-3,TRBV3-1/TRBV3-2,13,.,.,TGTGCCAGCGTACAGCACTCTGGAAACACCATATATTTT,CASVQHSGNTIYF
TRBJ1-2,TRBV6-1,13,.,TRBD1,TGTGCCAGCAGTGAGGCAGGGGGCTATGGCTACACCTTC,CASSEAGGYGYTF
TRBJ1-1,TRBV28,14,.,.,TGTGCCAGCAGTTTGGACAGCTTGAACACTGAAGCTTTCTTT,CASSLDSLNTEAFF
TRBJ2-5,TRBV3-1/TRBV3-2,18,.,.,TGTGCCAGCAGCCACGCACGAAAGGACCTGGCGGGGCAAGAGACCCAGTACTTC,CASSHARKDLAGQETQYF
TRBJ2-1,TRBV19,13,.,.,TGTGCCAGTAGTAATGGACCGGAGGGTGAGCAGTTCTTC,CASSNGPEGEQFF
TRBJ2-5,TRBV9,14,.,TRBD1,TGTGCCAGCAGTGCGGGACAGGGGAAAGGGACCCAGTACTTC,CASSAGQGKGTQYF
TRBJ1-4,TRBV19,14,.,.,TGTGCCAGTAGTATAGCAGGGCTTAATGAAAAACTGTTTTTT,CASSIAGLNEKLFF
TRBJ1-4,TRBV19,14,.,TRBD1,TGTGCCAGTAGTAATACAGGGGGTGATGAAAAACTGTTTTTT,CASSNTGGDEKLFF
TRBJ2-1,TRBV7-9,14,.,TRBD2,TGTGCCAGCAGCCTCCACCGGGGGGGGGATGAGCAGTTCTTC,CASSLHRGGDEQFF
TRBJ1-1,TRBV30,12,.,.,TGTGCCTGGAGTGTCCCGGGGAGGGCAGCTTTCTTT,CAWSVPGRAAFF
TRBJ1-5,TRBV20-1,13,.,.,TGCAGTGCTAGTCTCCAGGGCCAGCAGCCCCAGCATTTT,CSASLQGQQPQHF
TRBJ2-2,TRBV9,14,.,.,TGTGCCAGCAGCGGGAGGGCGGACACCGGGGAGCTGTTTTTT,CASSGRADTGELFF